What follows are 20 T cell receptor beta chains derived from one specimen sequenced in a study of cytomegalovirus exposure and HLA in healthy donors. Primers: 60 Vbeta forward and 13 Jbeta reverse. The assay was immunoSEQ multiplex PCR, and TCRdb's table has in-frame clones only and misses some. The sample contains approximately 190,000 clones, roughly 80% of which appear only once. Material for sequencing was PBMCs. The origin of the receptors is a woman aged 18 to 35 in good health and CMV-seronegative.

This clone showed up just a few times. CDR3 residues: CASRTGGLDTEAFF. The CDR3 DNA follows: TGTGCCAGCAGAACAGGGGGCTTGGACACTGAAGCTTTCTTT. This chain uses TRBV2 with TRBJ1-1, with TRBD1 identical over 9 bases. CDR1 SNHLY and CDR2 FYNNEI come from the germline V gene. With V trimmed by 6 bases and J by 3 bases, 5 bases remained unmatched. This CDR3 comprises 14 residues.

The V call is TRBV12-5, the J call TRBJ1-3; TRBD1 aligns across 10 bases. J was trimmed by 6 bases and V by 6 bases; bases with no gene match: 5. Germline V gene sequence: CDR1 LGHNT, CDR2 FRNRAP. CDR3 length: 14 amino acids. The CDR3 spells CASGAGQGLNTIYF. The CDR3 DNA is TGTGCTAGTGGAGCGGGACAGGGGTTAAACACCATATATTTT.

This clone was detected only a few times. This chain links TRBV2 with TRBJ1-5, with D perhaps matching TRBD1 (6 bases). V was shortened by 6 bases and J by 5 bases, with 14 bases between the two germline ends. The CDR3 loop spans 14 amino acids. The germline CDR1 and CDR2 sequences are SNHLY and FYNNEI. The CDR3 DNA follows: TGTGCCAGCAGCACACAGGGTTATGATCAGCCCCAGCATTTT. Translating gives CASSTQGYDQPQHF. Variable domain in full (rest from reference TRBV2 and TRBJ1-5): EPEVTQTPSHQVTQMGQEVILRCVPISNHLYFYWYRQILGQKVEFLVSFYNNEISEKSEIFDDQFSVERPDGSNFTLKIRSTKLEDSAMYFCASSTQGYDQPQHFGDGTRLSIL.

The chain has TRBV5-1 and TRBJ2-1; maybe TRBD2 (5 bases). Germline V gene lookup returns CDR1 SGHRS and CDR2 YFSETQ. The CDR3 runs to 14 residues. The ends were cut back, 1 base at V and 7 bases at J, with 12 bases in the middle. The chain's CDR3 is CASSLSLAKNEQFF. CDR3 nucleotide sequence: TGCGCCAGCAGCTTGAGTCTAGCTAAGAATGAGCAGTTCTTC.

V is TRBV28 and J is TRBJ1-2; 7 bases fit TRBD1. V dropped 7 bases and J dropped 8; count of bases not matched to a gene: 7. The CDR3 contains 12 residues. CDR1 is MDHEN, CDR2 SYDVKM, per germline. CDR3 nucleotides: TGTGCCAGCACACGACCACAGGGGGGCTACACCTTC. It codes for CASTRPQGGYTF.

The J gene is TRBJ2-3, the V gene TRBV18; a weak D match, TRBD2 (5 bases). Germline CDR1 and CDR2: KGHSH and LQKENI. The length of the CDR3 is 17 residues. V lost 0 bases, J lost 2 bases, and 15 bases lay in between. CDR3 nucleotides: TGTGCCAGCTCACCACCTAGCGTACTACCGATCACAGATACGCAGTATTTT. The encoded protein is CASSPPSVLPITDTQYF.

J is TRBJ2-5 and V is TRBV30; 7 bases map to TRBD2. V gave up 0 bases and J gave up 5 bases; unmatched junction bases: 9. Germline V gene sequence: CDR1 GTSNPN, CDR2 SVGIG (reference sequence). The CDR3 loop spans 15 amino acids. CDR3 DNA: TGTGCCTGGAGTGTACGAAGCGGGGTTCGGGAGACCCAGTACTTC. Translated, it gives CAWSVRSGVRETQYF.

The DNA for the CDR3 is TGTGCCCTGGGGGGGAGGGGTAATAACACTGAAGCTTTCTTT. It encodes CALGGRGNNTEAFF. The rearrangement uses TRBV30 and TRBJ1-1; D perhaps matches TRBD1 (5 bases). Germline V gene sequence: CDR1 GTSNPN, CDR2 SVGIG (reference sequence). CDR3 size: 14 residues. V was shortened by 8 bases and J by 2 bases, with 18 bases between the two germline ends.

V usage is TRBV11-3 and J usage is TRBJ2-1; D remains ambiguous. Germline lookup yields CDR1 SGHNT and CDR2 YENEEA. The length of the CDR3 is 13 residues. Trimming stripped 0 bases from V and 11 bases from J, with 11 bases between. CDR3 sequence: CASSLDWQNQQFF. Written as DNA, the CDR3 is TGTGCCAGCAGCTTAGATTGGCAGAATCAGCAGTTCTTC. The complete variable domain, with remaining parts taken from reference TRBV11-3 and TRBJ2-1, reads EAGVVQSPRYKIIEKKQPVAFWCNPISGHNTLYWYLQNLGQGPELLIRYENEEAVDDSQLPKDRFSAERLKGVDSTLKIQPAELGDSAVYLCASSLDWQNQQFFGPGTRLTVL.

The V gene is TRBV12-2, the J gene TRBJ1-4; the table assigns TRBD1, which was not confirmed against the DNA. TRBV12-2 is reported as a pseudogene. CDR3 length equals 17 residues. CDR3 DNA sequence: TGTGCAAGTCGCCCGGACAGGGATCTCTCAACTAATGAAAAACTGTTTTTT. This encodes CASRPDRDLSTNEKLFF.

This clone appeared a single time. The rearrangement links TRBV29-1 to TRBJ1-2; D unresolved. CDR1 SQVTM and CDR2 ANQGSEA come from the germline V gene. The CDR3 length is 11 residues. The V end was cut by 3 bases, the J end by 6 bases, with 8 bases between. In DNA, the CDR3 is TGCAGCGTTGAGGGCTCGAATGGCTACACCTTC. As protein: CSVEGSNGYTF.

With regard to this clone: At one of its ends the junction is not consistent with the germline gene, which may arise from a read error. The chain is built from TRBV4-3 and TRBJ2-2; tentatively, D is TRBD2 (5 bases). Germline CDR1 is LGHNA and CDR2 is YSLEER. The CDR3 is 13 residues long. The CDR3 region is CASSQGGIGELFF. The CDR3 bases are TGCGCCAGCAGCCAAGGTGGGATCGGGGAGCTGTTCTTT.

The J gene is TRBJ2-7, the V gene TRBV10-3; a weak D match, TRBD2 (7 bases). From germline, CDR1 is ENHRY and CDR2 SYGVKD. Trimming took off 3 bases at V and 6 bases at J, with 12 bases between the two ends. The CDR3 spans 13 residues. CDR3 amino acids: CAISESGGFEQYF. CDR3 in DNA: TGTGCCATCAGTGAATCGGGGGGCTTCGAGCAGTACTTC.

The V call is TRBV6-5, the J call TRBJ1-1; D call uncertain. V was shortened by 6 bases and J by 1 base, with 9 bases between the two germline ends. The CDR3 contains 13 residues. From germline, CDR1 is MNHEY and CDR2 SVGAGI. The CDR3 loop reads CASSRQQNTEAFF. The CDR3 region has the DNA TGTGCCAGCAGCAGACAACAGAACACTGAAGCTTTCTTT.

The V and J genes are TRBV4-3 and TRBJ2-5, with D possibly matching TRBD1 (5 bases). Germline assignment: CDR1 LGHNA and CDR2 YSLEER. V was cut by 0 bases and J by 4 bases, with 9 bases left in between. The CDR3 length is 14 residues. This CDR3 is CASSQESGRETQYF. Written as DNA, the CDR3 is TGCGCCAGCAGCCAAGAATCAGGGCGAGAGACCCAGTACTTC.

The V call is TRBV6-5, the J call TRBJ2-5, with 9 bases aligning to TRBD1. V was clipped by 4 bases and J by 3 bases; unmatched bases: 6. Germline V gives CDR1 MNHEY, CDR2 SVGAGI. There are 15 residues in the CDR3. Here the CDR3 reads CASSSHGQGKETQYF. The CDR3 DNA is TGTGCCAGCAGTTCTCACGGACAGGGGAAAGAGACCCAGTACTTC.

In regard to this clone: Other DNA sequences in the same sample also yield this CDR3. The rearrangement joins TRBV7-2 to TRBJ2-7, with D perhaps assigned TRBD1 or TRBD2 (5 bases each). Trimming removed 3 bases at V and 3 bases at J, with 12 bases between. This CDR3 has 14 amino acids. Germline V gene data show CDR1 as SGHTA and CDR2 as FQGNSA. Here the CDR3 DNA reads TGTGCCAGCAGCTTGGGGCCAACTAGCTACGAGCAGTACGTC. Amino acid sequence: CASSLGPTSYEQYV.

The chain employs TRBV29-1 and TRBJ1-1; 8 bases fit TRBD1. CDR3 length equals 14 residues. V shed 7 bases, J shed 0 bases, and the junction held 7 bases outside the gene matches. Germline CDR1 is SQVTM and CDR2 is ANQGSEA. In nucleotides, the CDR3 is TGCAGCGGGGGACGGACAGGGATGAACACTGAAGCTTTCTTT. Translating gives CSGGRTGMNTEAFF.

This clone was seen a handful of times. The chain recombines TRBV5-6 with TRBJ1-1; 8 nucleotides align to TRBD1. Trimming removed 4 bases from V and 0 bases from J; junction bases left unmatched: 8. This CDR3 is 16 amino acids long. The germline gives CDR1 SGHDT, CDR2 YYEEEE. The CDR3 DNA reads as TGTGCCAGCAGCCCCGCCCGGACAGGGTTGAACACTGAAGCTTTCTTT. Its translation: CASSPARTGLNTEAFF.

The chain employs TRBV11-3 and TRBJ1-2, with 7 bases fitting TRBD1. Germline assignment: CDR1 SGHNT and CDR2 YENEEA. V shed 1 base, J shed 4 bases, and the junction held 9 bases outside the gene matches. The CDR3 spans 16 residues. The CDR3 here is CASSLAGQEAFYGYTF. The CDR3, as DNA: TGTGCCAGCAGCTTAGCCGGACAGGAAGCCTTCTATGGCTACACCTTC.